What follows are 11 T cell receptor beta chains derived from one specimen sequenced in a study of cytomegalovirus exposure and HLA in healthy donors. The repertoire was sequenced with immunoSEQ multiplex PCR; TCRdb's copy has only in-frame clones and lacks some. The data hold some 110,000 clones, with around 94% observed a single time. Sequencing was carried out using PBMCs. These receptors were collected from a woman between 18 and 30 years old in good health and CMV-seronegative.

The sample holds one count of this clone. CDR3 DNA sequence: TGTGCCAGCAGCTTGTGGGGGGGACGGGACACTGAAGCTTTCTTT. It is translated as CASSLWGGRDTEAFF. V is TRBV5-6 and J is TRBJ1-1, with D perhaps TRBD1 (5 bases). The length of the CDR3 is 15 residues. Germline V gene data show CDR1 as SGHDT and CDR2 as YYEEEE. V lost 1 base, J lost 3 bases, and 13 bases lay in between.

This chain connects TRBV5-6 to TRBJ2-7; a weak D match, TRBD1 (6 bases). This CDR3 is 13 amino acids long. Trimming stripped 1 base from V and 8 bases from J, with 13 bases between. From germline, CDR1 is SGHDT and CDR2 YYEEEE. In nucleotides, the CDR3 is TGTGCCAGCAGCTTGATGACGGACAGAAAGCAGTACTTC. Translation: CASSLMTDRKQYF.

The chain has TRBV2 and TRBJ2-1; 11 nucleotides line up with TRBD2. V dropped 7 bases and J dropped 6; count of bases not matched to a gene: 8. Per germline, CDR1 SNHLY and CDR2 FYNNEI. CDR3 length: 15 amino acids. CDR3 sequence: CASTALAGVPNEQFF. The CDR3 coding sequence is TGTGCCAGCACCGCACTAGCGGGAGTTCCCAATGAGCAGTTCTTC.

The chain is built from TRBV5-1 and TRBJ1-1, with D possibly matching TRBD1 (5 bases). Germline lookup yields CDR1 SGHRS and CDR2 YFSETQ. The V end lost 1 base, the J end lost 4 bases, and 8 bases lay between the germline ends. This CDR3 spans 13 amino acids. The CDR3 DNA is TGCGCCAGCAGCTTGCCGGGGGGCACTGAAGCTTTCTTT. Encoded protein: CASSLPGGTEAFF.

The rearrangement uses TRBV4-1 and TRBJ1-5; no reliable D call. Trimming shortened V by 0 bases and J by 6 bases, and 6 bases separated the two germline ends. The CDR3 is made up of 13 amino acids. The germline V gene encodes CDR1 MGHRA and CDR2 YSYEKL. The CDR3 protein is CASSQDPFQPQHF. Written as DNA, the CDR3 is TGCGCCAGCAGCCAAGACCCCTTTCAGCCCCAGCATTTT.

The chain uses TRBV19 and TRBJ2-3; no firm D call. The CDR3 consists of 14 residues. Germline CDR1 is LNHDA and CDR2 is SQIVND (reference sequence). The V end was cut by 9 bases, the J end by 0 bases, with 13 bases between. CDR3 nucleotides: TGTGCCAGCACAGACACCGCTAGCACAGATACGCAGTATTTT. Translated: CASTDTASTDTQYF.

This sequence joins TRBV4-1 and TRBJ1-2; 9 nucleotides agree with TRBD1. V was pared by 1 base and J by 7 bases, with 7 bases of the junction left unmatched. This CDR3 is 15 amino acids long. Germline values: CDR1 MGHRA, CDR2 YSYEKL. CDR3 sequence (DNA): TGCGCCAGCAGCCAAGTGGGACAGGGAGTCCGTGGCTACACCTTC. It codes for CASSQVGQGVRGYTF.

A single count supports this clone. The chain has TRBV19 and TRBJ2-7; possibly TRBD1 for D (6 bases). Germline-derived CDR1 and CDR2 are LNHDA and SQIVND (reference sequence). This CDR3 is built from 14 residues. The V and J ends lost 4 bases and 1 base respectively, with 11 bases between them. The CDR3 is CASSSWQGSYEQYF. The CDR3 DNA follows: TGTGCCAGTAGTAGTTGGCAGGGGTCCTACGAGCAGTACTTC.

The chain links TRBV7-9 to TRBJ2-3; 8 bases align to TRBD2. There are 15 residues in the CDR3. Per germline, CDR1 SEHNR and CDR2 FQNEAQ (reference sequence). The ends lost 3 bases at V and 4 bases at J; junction bases unmatched: 6. CDR3 nucleotide sequence: TGTGCCAGCAGCTTTAGCGGGACCTCGGCAGATACGCAGTATTTT. Its protein product is CASSFSGTSADTQYF.

A single count supports this clone. The genes are TRBV6-1 and TRBJ2-7, with D possibly matching TRBD2 (7 bases). Deletions cut 7 bases from V and 3 bases from J, with 19 bases between. The CDR3 extends over 15 amino acids. CDR1 is MNHNS, CDR2 SASEGT, per germline. CDR3 region: CASKGGQGFFYEQYF. The DNA of the CDR3 is TGTGCCAGCAAGGGGGGGCAGGGCTTCTTCTACGAGCAGTACTTC.

This chain connects TRBV5-1 to TRBJ2-5, with a tentative D call TRBD1 (6 bases). V was cut by 0 bases and J by 5 bases, with 17 bases left in between. This CDR3 region has 16 residues. The V gene's germline CDR1 is SGHRS and CDR2 YFSETQ. The CDR3 DNA sequence: TGCGCCAGCAGCTTGGTGGGTCAGGGGAGTCAGGAGACCCAGTACTTC. This encodes CASSLVGQGSQETQYF.